This TCR beta chain was recorded in a study of PD-1 blockade in classical Hodgkin lymphoma. Remarks on this clone: The antigen is unknown.

Time point defined: cycle 4 day 1 (C4D1), after less than 7 weeks of nivolumab. All the patients suffered relapse after autologous stem cell transplantation, and brentuximab vedotin exposure differed. The trim removed 3 bases at V and 9 bases at J, leaving 11 bases unmatched. The germline CDR1 and CDR2 sequences are GTSNPN and SVGIG (reference sequence). The CDR3 extends over 15 amino acids. General observations from the study: Patients who initiated nivolumab within 1 year of ASCT were excluded. Repertoires differed for reasons still undefined, possibly disease activity or prior therapy.

Measured with immunoSEQ multiplex PCR; TCRdb has only the in-frame clones, and not every one. This sample has 43,000 or so clones, with 78% found just once. The clonotype was recovered from a human donor with classical Hodgkin lymphoma. The genes are TRBV30 and TRBJ2-1; 10 bases map to TRBD2. Sequencing used peripheral blood mononuclear cells (PBMCs), obtained before the fourth cycle of nivolumab. The CDR3 coding sequence is TGTGCCTGGAGGGGAGCGGGGGGGCAATATAGTGAGCAGTTCTTC. Its translation is CAWRGAGGQYSEQFF.